This T cell receptor beta chain was sequenced for a study of T cells in Graves' hyperthyroidism and ophthalmopathy. Regions amplified from RNA transcripts were the TCR beta CDR3 regions. The TCR CDR3 first-round RT-PCR relied on the HTBI primer set. TCRdb analysed the multiplex PCR reads with MiXCR anew, one entry per CDR3 protein. The sample lists about 200,000 distinct CDR3 sequences, about a sixth occurring once. The V end lost 0 bases, the J end lost 9 bases, and 9 bases lay between the germline ends. CDR3 length equals 13 residues. Germline V gene data show CDR1 as LNHNV and CDR2 as YYDKDF (reference sequence). This clonotype was detected many times.

This clonotype was sampled from a woman between 50 and 59 years old with Graves' hyperthyroidism. What was sequenced was blood. This chain joins TRBV15 and TRBJ2-1; D is possibly TRBD2 (6 bases). The CDR3 DNA follows: TGTGCCACCAGCAGAGAACTAGCCGGTGAGCAGTTCTTC. It yields the protein CATSRELAGEQFF.